This T cell receptor beta chain was captured by sequencing in a study of T cells in Graves' hyperthyroidism and ophthalmopathy. Exclusion followed for patients with uncontrolled infection, other autoimmune disease, pregnancy or lactation. Fresh 10 ml peripheral blood yielded PBMCs. This clonotype was seen a few times. Its antigen is not known. Template material for amplifying TCR beta CDR3 regions consisted of RNA transcripts. With the HTBI primer set, the TCR CDR3 went through a first round of RT-PCR. TCRdb independently ran MiXCR on the multiplex PCR reads; one entry per CDR3 protein. The data contain more than 500,000 distinct CDR3 sequences, 14% to 15% of them singletons. Germline CDR1 is DFQATT and CDR2 is SNEGSKA (reference sequence). V dropped 2 bases and J dropped 3 bases, with 12 bases sitting between them. This CDR3 contains 14 residues. Whole-study findings and limits: In simple terms, a model built on 13 V-J features told ophthalmopathy apart from stable hyperthyroidism. Appearing also in blood were most of the thyroid clonotypes expanded above 0.001.

The V and J genes are TRBV20-1 and TRBJ2-3; D unclear. Sequencing was carried out using blood. The receptor was isolated from a woman aged 40 to 50 with Graves' ophthalmopathy. Written as DNA, the CDR3 is TGCAGTGCTAGATTTCTAAGCGCTACAGATACGCAGTATTTT. Translated: CSARFLSATDTQYF.